The rows below give T cell receptor beta chains drawn from one sample of a study of OX40 agonist ivuxolimab in advanced cancers. Here immunoSEQ multiplex PCR was the method, and the copy in TCRdb shows in-frame clones only, minus some. The table records around 60,000 clones, roughly 77% of them present only once. Here the sequenced sample was CD4+ or CD8+ T cells sorted from blood, taken in a trial of the OX40 agonist ivuxolimab. The receptor set was obtained from an adult with an advanced solid tumor such as melanoma, head and neck, liver or kidney cancer. Both conserved end residues are part of each CDR3. D genes are given only for firm matches.

>NA|TRBV14
CASSHQDPYLGNEQFF
>NA|TRBV30
CALALSSYEQYF
>TRBD1|TRBV28
CASLATGGDIQYF
>NA|TRBV7-3
CASSPTGSGANVLTF
>TRBD2|TRBV5-1
CASSPGGGLETQYF
>NA|TRBV5-5
CASSFLVGRGPQHF
>TRBD1|TRBV2
CASSHTGVDEQYF
>NA|TRBV5-5
CASSLGPSPGNSPLHF
>NA|TRBV6-5
CASSYGGAEWNEQFF
>TRBD2|TRBV7-3
CASSPDSGGSTDTQYF
>NA|TRBV6-1
CASSEIGGGTDTQYF
>TRBD1|TRBV6-1
CASKWTGGTDTQYF
>NA|TRBV30
CAWSAELELFF
>NA|TRBV6-1
CASSEELGGQGEKLFF
>NA|TRBV6-6
CASSYSRGGRGTEAFF
>NA|TRBV6-5
CASSYSGLSTSEQYF
>TRBD1|TRBV19
CASSIGTVHNSPLHF
>NA|TRBV14
CASSQTGLTEAFF
>NA|TRBV5-8
CASSRRPEQYF
>NA|TRBV14
CASRKTGQETQYF
>NA|TRBV6-5
CASSYVDSGANVLTF
>TRBD2|TRBV6-1
CASSEFNGRATDTQYF
>TRBD1|TRBV10-3
CAISAGLYPGQGKQYF
>NA|TRBV9
CASSRDQGKKLFF
>NA|TRBV6-5
CASSYSRDRSDTQYF
>TRBD2|TRBV19
CASSMSLAVPYNEQFF
>NA|TRBV6-6
CASSYSRGAYNEQFF
>NA|TRBV6-1
CAIREIYGYTF
>TRBD2|TRBV19
CASSIEASGGQETQYF
>NA|TRBV18
CASSVDLSETQYF
>NA|TRBV5-1
CASSLVREQYNEQFF
>NA|TRBV18
CASSPSDNRGYTF
>NA|TRBV20-1
CSARFGYGYTF
>TRBD2|TRBV7-3
CASSSGSGGYNEQFF
>NA|TRBV6-7
CASSYSGGDHGYTF
>NA|TRBV10-3
CAISDMALETQYF
>TRBD2|TRBV29-1
CSVVAGASDGNEQFF
>TRBD2|TRBV13
CASSPFSGTTNTGELFF
>NA|TRBV6-6
CASSYYRATEAFF
>NA|TRBV21-1
CASSKGSPLAKNIQYF
>NA|TRBV6-1
CASSEPQRWGYGYTF
>NA|TRBV7-9
CASSFAGREYGYTF
>TRBD2|TRBV11-2
CASSPRLADAETQYF
>NA|TRBV18
CASSAGRDYGYTF
>NA|TRBV12-5
CASGFMGETGTPYEQYF
>NA|TRBV9
CASSPNLVPNEQFF